The 18 T cell receptor beta chains below were found in one sample sequenced in a study of regulatory T cells in long-lasting Graves disease (TCRdb year 2021). Libraries were constructed by multiplex PCR. Data came from an Illumina HiSeq 4000. iRepertoire HTBI primers and Arm-PCR amplification of CDR3 regions were used to construct TCR beta libraries. TCRdb itself trimmed the public reads at Q25 with fastp, ran MiXCR and retained productive beta chains. Every distinct CDR3 protein forms one entry, paired with its most common genes and DNA. This sample has about 200,000 distinct CDR3 sequences in its table, and about 16% of those were observed once. The ten largest clones represent approximately 20% of the sample. The sample's time point label is to be understood as: newly diagnosed GD, antithyroid drugs for less than 3 months. For both TCR sequencing and RNA sequencing, RNA was extracted from PBMCs in TRIzol.

The sequencing used peripheral blood mononuclear cells (PBMCs), collected at new diagnosis, from a patient treated with antithyroid drugs. These TCRs come from a female donor with Graves disease.

About this clonotype itself: A read error is possible here, since a much larger clone lies one base away. V and J are TRBV2 and TRBJ2-1, with D possibly being TRBD1 (5 bases). The CDR3 consists of 14 residues. Germline values: CDR1 SNHLY, CDR2 FYNNEI. This CDR3 is CAGSGQGGLNEQFF. The CDR3 DNA reads TGTGCCGGCAGTGGGCAGGGTGGTCTCAATGAGCAGTTCTTC.

Ten or more counts support this clonotype. The chain employs TRBV9 and TRBJ2-1; no reliable D call. From germline, CDR1 is SGDLS and CDR2 YYNGEE. This CDR3 region has 12 residues. Trimming shortened V by 3 bases and J by 8 bases, and 9 bases separated the two germline ends. This CDR3 is CASSAQGYEQFF. CDR3 in DNA: TGTGCCAGCAGCGCCCAAGGGTATGAGCAGTTCTTC.

This clonotype came up many times. The J gene is TRBJ2-6, the V gene TRBV27, with D perhaps TRBD2 (6 bases). Trimming removed 6 bases from V and 0 bases from J, with 18 bases in between. Germline values: CDR1 MNHEY, CDR2 SMNVEV (reference sequence). CDR3 length equals 18 residues. Here the CDR3 DNA reads TGTGCCAGCAGCTCACCGCGTGGGGGGTACTCTGGGGCCAACGTCCTGACTTTC. Protein: CASSSPRGGYSGANVLTF.

This clonotype has a count of ten or more. The chain employs TRBV12-3 or TRBV12-4 and TRBJ2-1; 7 bases map to TRBD2. CDR3 length equals 15 residues. V was clipped by 7 bases and J by 4 bases; unmatched bases: 10. The CDR3 loop reads CASIPSGGYYNEQFF. The CDR3 region has the DNA TGTGCCAGCATCCCCTCGGGAGGTTATTACAATGAGCAGTTCTTC.

At least ten counts were recorded for this clonotype. The CDR3 DNA reads as TGTGCCAGCAGCCCGGACTACAATTACGAGCAGTACTTC. The encoded protein is CASSPDYNYEQYF. This chain joins TRBV7-9 and TRBJ2-7; TRBD2 might be the D (6 bases). The V and J ends lost 5 bases and 4 bases respectively, with 12 bases between them. Germline CDR1 reads SEHNR; CDR2 reads FQNEAQ (reference sequence). There are 13 residues in the CDR3.

This clonotype was seen at least ten times. V is TRBV6-5 and J is TRBJ1-6; 8 bases line up with TRBD1. CDR1 MNHEY and CDR2 SVGAGI come from the germline V gene. The CDR3 is 15 residues long. The V and J ends lost 2 bases and 9 bases, in that order; junction bases with no gene match: 6. The CDR3 nucleotides are TGTGCCAGCAGTTACGCGGACAGGGTGGGTTCACCCCTCCACTTT. Translating gives CASSYADRVGSPLHF.

This clonotype was detected many times. V gene TRBV6-1 combines with J gene TRBJ1-2; possible D gene TRBD1, 5 bases. The CDR3 is made up of 14 amino acids. Trimming removed 5 bases from V and 8 bases from J, with 18 bases in between. Germline V lookup: CDR1 MNHNS, CDR2 SASEGT. The CDR3 DNA reads as TGTGCCAGCAGTCGTTCTACTCAGGGTGTAGGCTACACCTTC. Residues: CASSRSTQGVGYTF.

This clonotype was recorded many times. The J gene is TRBJ1-2, the V gene TRBV6-2 or TRBV6-3, with D possibly TRBD1 on 6 matching bases. The CDR3 extends over 15 amino acids. Trimming took off 2 bases at V and 3 bases at J, with 13 bases between the two ends. From germline, CDR1 is MNHEY and CDR2 SVGEGT. The CDR3 DNA sequence: TGTGCCAGCAGTTACCTTCCGGGGGCGTACTATGGCTACACCTTC. This gives the protein CASSYLPGAYYGYTF.

V is TRBV7-2 and J is TRBJ2-1; the D gene is possibly TRBD1 (6 bases). V gave up 2 bases and J gave up 13 bases, with 9 bases separating them. This CDR3 comprises 11 residues. Germline CDR1 SGHTA, CDR2 FQGNSA. The CDR3 reads CASSLLDSQFF. Written as DNA, the CDR3 is TGTGCCAGCAGCTTATTGGACAGCCAGTTCTTC.

This clonotype showed up many times. The V call is TRBV12-3 or TRBV12-4, the J call TRBJ1-1; no firm D call. V lost 4 bases to trimming and J lost 6 bases, with 9 bases between them. The CDR3 length is 12 residues. The CDR3 here is CASSSRGSEAFF. The CDR3 DNA sequence: TGTGCCAGCAGTTCCCGCGGCTCTGAAGCTTTCTTT.

Many counts were recorded for this clonotype. The chain has TRBV2 and TRBJ1-5; D might be TRBD1 (5 bases). Between the trimmed V and J ends, which lost 8 bases and 1 base, there was a span of 15 bases. Germline V gene lookup returns CDR1 SNHLY and CDR2 FYNNEI. The CDR3 is made up of 15 amino acids. CDR3 nucleotides: TGTGCCAGCGAGTTCGAGGGGCGAAGCAATCAGCCCCAGCATTTT. Translating it yields CASEFEGRSNQPQHF.

V and J are TRBV27 and TRBJ2-5, with 8 bases that match TRBD2. The junction had 23 bases not matched to a gene; V was cut back by 10 bases and J by 7 bases. The germline gives CDR1 MNHEY, CDR2 SMNVEV (reference sequence). The CDR3 totals 17 residues. CDR3 protein: CAIRLSGKGPVDGTQYF. The CDR3, as DNA: TGTGCCATCCGGCTTAGCGGGAAAGGCCCCGTTGACGGGACCCAGTACTTC.

On this clonotype itself: This likely stems from a read error, as it lies one base from a far larger clone. The chain is built from TRBV28 and TRBJ1-4; TRBD1 is a possible D gene (6 bases). Deletions cut 6 bases from V and 10 bases from J, with 18 bases between. This CDR3 is 14 amino acids long. Germline lookup yields CDR1 MDHEN and CDR2 SYDVKM. In nucleotides, the CDR3 is TGTGCCAGCAGCCCTCCCGGACAGCATGGAAAACTGTTTTTT. Its protein product is CASSPPGQHGKLFF. Filled out from reference TRBV28 and TRBJ1-4, the complete variable domain reads DVKVTQSSRYLVKRTGEKVFLECVQDMDHENMFWYRQDPGLGLRLIYFSYDVKMKEKGDIPEGYSVSREKKERFSLILESASTNQTSMYLCASSPPGQHGKLFFGSGTQLSVL.

This clonotype was detected only a few times. This chain links TRBV3-1 with TRBJ2-7; D is unclear. This CDR3 contains 12 residues. Germline V CDR1 and CDR2: LGHDT, YNNKEL (reference sequence). V lost 1 base and J lost 6, with 7 bases in between. The CDR3 loop reads CASSQVDGEQYF. As DNA, the CDR3 is TGTGCCAGCAGCCAAGTCGATGGCGAGCAGTACTTC.

This clonotype occurred a few times. The chain carries TRBV5-8 and TRBJ2-5; D not resolved. Germline values: CDR1 SGHTS, CDR2 YDEGEE. V lost 2 bases and J 4 bases, leaving 3 bases between the germline ends. This CDR3 region has 11 residues. The CDR3 sequence is CASSFTETQYF. CDR3 sequence (DNA): TGTGCCAGCAGCTTTACAGAGACCCAGTACTTC.

J is TRBJ1-1 and V is TRBV2; 7 bases are a match to TRBD1. The CDR3 covers 14 residues. The V and J ends lost 1 base and 1 base, in that order; junction bases with no gene match: 0. CDR1 and CDR2 (germline): SNHLY, FYNNEI. The CDR3 nucleotides read TGTGCCAGCAGTGAAGGGACAGGGAACACTGAAGCTTTCTTT. Translation: CASSEGTGNTEAFF. Together with reference TRBV2 and TRBJ1-1, the CDR3 gives the full variable domain: EPEVTQTPSHQVTQMGQEVILRCVPISNHLYFYWYRQILGQKVEFLVSFYNNEISEKSEIFDDQFSVERPDGSNFTLKIRSTKLEDSAMYFCASSEGTGNTEAFFGQGTRLTVV.

This clonotype appeared many times. The rearrangement uses TRBV6-1 and TRBJ2-1; D might be TRBD1 (8 bases). Trimming removed 6 bases at V and 1 base at J, with 13 bases between. Germline V gives CDR1 MNHNS, CDR2 SASEGT. CDR3 length: 15 residues. Here the CDR3 DNA reads TGTGCCAGCAGGGGGGGGACAGGTTCCTACAATGAGCAGTTCTTC. It translates to CASRGGTGSYNEQFF.

Notes on this clonotype: This likely traces to a read error, being one base from a far larger clone. This rearrangement joins TRBV7-2 to TRBJ2-3; TRBD2 aligns across 8 bases. The DNA end lines up better with TRBJ2-1; the J call may be wrong. The CDR3 is 14 amino acids. In germline, CDR1 is SGHTA, CDR2 FQGNSA. CDR3 sequence (DNA): TGTGCCAGCAGCCTTTCTAGCGGGTGGTATGAGCAGTTCTTC. Protein: CASSLSSGWYEQFF.